Below, 29 T cell receptor beta chains from the same sample are listed, as sequenced in a study of blood T cell repertoires in COVID-19. Produced via immunoSEQ multiplex PCR; TCRdb's table is partial and in-frame only. The data show 200,000 to 250,000 clones, 70% to 85% seen once. What was sequenced was peripheral blood. All receptors come from a woman at least 80 years old with acute or convalescent COVID-19.

DNA for the CDR3: TGTGCTAGTGGGGTAACGGAGGGAACTGAAGCTTTCTTT. It is translated as CASGVTEGTEAFF. This chain connects TRBV12-5 to TRBJ1-1; D is uncertain. Between the trimmed V and J ends, which lost 6 bases and 5 bases, there was a span of 13 bases. There are 13 residues in the CDR3. The V gene's germline CDR1 is LGHNT and CDR2 FRNRAP.

This chain links TRBV5-4 with TRBJ2-7; perhaps TRBD1 as D (6 bases). Germline CDR1 is SGHNT and CDR2 is YYREEE (reference sequence). The V gene lost 0 bases and the J gene lost 1 base, with 11 bases spanning the gap. The CDR3 spans 15 residues. The CDR3 loop is CASSLVGAASYEQYF. CDR3 coding DNA: TGTGCCAGCAGCTTGGTGGGGGCCGCTTCCTACGAGCAGTACTTC.

This chain links TRBV5-6 with TRBJ1-2; D uncertain. The CDR3 length is 12 residues. V lost 4 bases, J lost 0 bases, and 4 bases lay in between. Per germline, CDR1 SGHDT and CDR2 YYEEEE. CDR3 DNA: TGTGCCAGCAGCACAGCTAACTATGGCTACACCTTC. This gives the protein CASSTANYGYTF.

This CDR3 is CASGQGQRETQYF. CDR3 coding DNA: TGTGCCAGCGGACAGGGGCAAAGAGAGACCCAGTACTTC. The chain employs TRBV12-3 or TRBV12-4 and TRBJ2-5, with 9 bases fitting TRBD1. The trim removed 8 bases at V and 4 bases at J, leaving 5 bases unmatched. The CDR3 spans 13 residues.

Written as DNA, the CDR3 is TGTGCCAGCAGTTCACGACAGGGAGTCTACAATGAGCAGTTCTTC. Translated, it gives CASSSRQGVYNEQFF. The chain carries TRBV6-2 or TRBV6-3 and TRBJ2-1, with 7 bases aligning to TRBD1. Trimming at V came to 4 bases and at J to 3 bases, leaving 6 bases not matched to a gene. CDR3 size: 15 residues. Germline-derived CDR1 and CDR2 are MNHEY and SVGEGT.

The rearrangement uses TRBV6-2 or TRBV6-3 and TRBJ2-3; TRBD2 is a possible D gene (6 bases). This CDR3 is 15 amino acids long. Germline CDR1 is MNHEY and CDR2 is SVGEGT. The ends were cut back, 2 bases at V and 0 bases at J, with 9 bases in the middle. The CDR3 region is CASSYESGSTDTQYF. The CDR3 DNA is TGTGCCAGCAGTTACGAGAGCGGGAGCACAGATACGCAGTATTTT.

This sequence joins TRBV7-9 and TRBJ2-3; 7 bases agree with TRBD2. The CDR3 length is 14 residues. V lost 1 base to trimming and J lost 2 bases; unmatched junction nucleotides: 0. Per the germline V gene, CDR1 is SEHNR and CDR2 is FQNEAQ (reference sequence). The chain's CDR3 is CASSLGDYTDTQYF. Written as DNA, the CDR3 is TGTGCCAGCAGCTTAGGGGACTACACAGATACGCAGTATTTT. Drawing the rest from reference TRBV7-9 and TRBJ2-3, the complete variable domain is DTGVSQNPRHKITKRGQNVTFRCDPISEHNRLYWYRQTLGQGPEFLTYFQNEAQLEKSRLLSDRFSAERPKGSFSTLEIQRTEQGDSAMYLCASSLGDYTDTQYFGPGTRLTVL.

This clone has more than one count but fewer than ten. Here the CDR3 reads CASSADRVSGNTIYF. Written as DNA, the CDR3 is TGTGCCAGCAGCGCAGACAGAGTCTCTGGAAACACCATATATTTT. The rearrangement uses TRBV28 and TRBJ1-3; TRBD1 is a possible D gene (5 bases). V lost 6 bases, J lost 0 bases, and 12 bases lay in between. The germline V gene has CDR1 MDHEN and CDR2 SYDVKM. CDR3 size: 15 residues.

This sequence joins TRBV18 and TRBJ2-7; 11 nucleotides align to TRBD2. CDR1 is KGHSH, CDR2 LQKENI, per germline. The CDR3 loop spans 14 amino acids. The V gene end was trimmed by 6 bases and the J gene end by 4 bases; junction bases not matched to a gene: 5. The CDR3 DNA reads as TGTGCCAGCTCCGGGACTAGCGGTGAATACGAGCAGTACTTC. It encodes CASSGTSGEYEQYF.

The chain is built from TRBV3-1 (or the pseudogene TRBV3-2) and TRBJ2-5, with D uncertain. V shed 1 base and J shed 5 bases, with 14 bases lying between them. Germline CDR1 is LGHDT and CDR2 is YNNKEL (reference sequence). This CDR3 has 15 amino acids. In nucleotides, the CDR3 is TGTGCCAGCAGCCAAGTTCTAGTTCCGCGGGAGACCCAGTACTTC. The encoded protein is CASSQVLVPRETQYF.

This chain's CDR3 is CASSPTGTESSYNSPLHF. The CDR3 DNA follows: TGCGCCAGCAGCCCCACCGGGACAGAGAGCTCCTATAATTCACCCCTCCACTTT. This chain links TRBV5-1 with TRBJ1-6; 7 bases map to TRBD1. The trim removed 4 bases at V and 0 bases at J, leaving 10 bases unmatched. The germline V gene has CDR1 SGHRS and CDR2 YFSETQ. The CDR3 contains 18 residues.

V is TRBV5-6 and J is TRBJ2-1; D gene unclear. From germline, CDR1 is SGHDT and CDR2 YYEEEE. V lost 0 bases to trimming and J lost 7 bases, with 8 bases between them. The CDR3 extends over 13 amino acids. DNA of the CDR3: TGTGCCAGCAGCTTGGTGCGGTCGAATGAGCAGTTCTTC. This gives the protein CASSLVRSNEQFF.

This sequence joins TRBV19 and TRBJ2-5; 8 bases align to TRBD2. The CDR3 runs to 16 residues. V lost 1 base to trimming and J lost 5 bases; unmatched junction nucleotides: 9. The germline gives CDR1 LNHDA, CDR2 SQIVND (reference sequence). As DNA, the CDR3 is TGTGCCAGTAGTATAGGTAATAGCGGGGTTATGGAGACCCAGTACTTC. This translates into CASSIGNSGVMETQYF. Combining the CDR3 with reference TRBV19 and TRBJ2-5 gives the whole variable domain DGGITQSPKYLFRKEGQNVTLSCEQNLNHDAMYWYRQDPGQGLRLIYYSQIVNDFQKGDIAEGYSVSREKKESFPLTVTSAQKNPTAFYLCASSIGNSGVMETQYFGPGTRLLVL.

The chain uses TRBV19 and TRBJ1-1; weak D call: TRBD1 (5 bases). Trimming removed 4 bases at V and 4 bases at J, with 16 bases between. The CDR3 runs 15 residues. In germline, CDR1 is LNHDA, CDR2 SQIVND (reference sequence). The CDR3 loop reads CASSTLSPGLTEAFF. The CDR3 DNA reads as TGTGCCAGTAGTACCCTTTCGCCGGGACTCACTGAAGCTTTCTTT.

This clone was detected only a few times. The chain carries TRBV4-3 and TRBJ1-1, with a possible D match to TRBD1 (5 bases). The CDR3 totals 15 residues. Per the germline V gene, CDR1 is LGHNA and CDR2 is YSLEER. V lost 0 bases and J lost 0, with 8 bases in between. CDR3 sequence: CASSQDPGVNTEAFF. The CDR3 DNA sequence: TGCGCCAGCAGCCAAGACCCGGGGGTGAACACTGAAGCTTTCTTT.

The J gene is TRBJ1-5, the V gene TRBV18; 7 bases align to TRBD1. The CDR3 is made up of 17 amino acids. V was pared by 3 bases and J by 3 bases, with 11 bases of the junction left unmatched. Germline V gene data show CDR1 as KGHSH and CDR2 as LQKENI. The CDR3 coding sequence is TGTGCCAGCTCACCGACAAGGGGGCTTGGGGACAATCAGCCCCAGCATTTT. Its protein is CASSPTRGLGDNQPQHF.

This chain uses TRBV7-9 with TRBJ1-2; D is possibly TRBD1 (6 bases). V dropped 7 bases and J dropped 2 bases, with 8 bases sitting between them. CDR1 is SEHNR and CDR2 is FQNEAQ in the germline V gene (reference sequence). The CDR3 has 12 residues. The CDR3 coding sequence is TGTGCCAGCAATCAGGGGAACTATGGCTACACCTTC. Translation gives CASNQGNYGYTF.

The chain is built from TRBV4-2 and TRBJ1-1; perhaps TRBD1 as D (6 bases). There are 20 residues in the CDR3. Germline CDR1 reads LGHNA; CDR2 reads YNFKEQ. Deletions cut 0 bases from V and 0 bases from J, with 23 bases between. The CDR3 coding sequence is TGTGCCAGCAGCCAAGACAAGGGGGGGCAGAGGTCCCCGATGAACACTGAAGCTTTCTTT. This codes for CASSQDKGGQRSPMNTEAFF.

The chain employs TRBV15 and TRBJ2-2; D is perhaps TRBD1 (6 bases). Deletions cut 2 bases from V and 0 bases from J, with 13 bases between. In germline, CDR1 is LNHNV, CDR2 YYDKDF (reference sequence). The CDR3 length is 17 residues. The CDR3 loop reads CATSRSTGVTNTGELFF. CDR3 bases: TGTGCCACCAGCAGATCGACAGGAGTTACGAACACCGGGGAGCTGTTTTTT.

The chain couples TRBV4-1 to TRBJ1-1, with D possibly being TRBD1 (6 bases). This CDR3 spans 16 amino acids. Germline lookup yields CDR1 MGHRA and CDR2 YSYEKL. The V end was cut by 0 bases, the J end by 0 bases, with 11 bases between. The CDR3 here is CASSQDWGGLNTEAFF. In nucleotides, the CDR3 is TGCGCCAGCAGCCAAGATTGGGGGGGCTTGAACACTGAAGCTTTCTTT.

This clone is a singleton in its sample. The rearrangement uses TRBV5-4 and TRBJ2-5; 12 bases map to TRBD2. The J segment lost 2 bases and the V segment lost 4 bases, leaving 6 bases of the junction unmatched. From germline, CDR1 is SGHNT and CDR2 YYREEE (reference sequence). The CDR3 is 16 amino acids. DNA of the CDR3: TGTGCCAGCAGCGAAGGACTAGCGGGGATTCAAGAGACCCAGTACTTC. This encodes CASSEGLAGIQETQYF.

CDR3 loop: CASSQGRRFTGELFF. In DNA, the CDR3 is TGTGCCAGCAGCCAAGGACGCAGGTTCACCGGGGAGCTGTTTTTT. This rearrangement joins TRBV3-1 (or the pseudogene TRBV3-2) to TRBJ2-2; D not certain. The CDR3 length is 15 residues. Germline values: CDR1 LGHDT, CDR2 YNNKEL (reference sequence). Trimming took off 1 base at V and 4 bases at J, with 10 bases between the two ends.

This sequence joins TRBV28 and TRBJ2-1; 10 bases are a match to TRBD2. CDR3 length: 18 amino acids. The V and J ends lost 6 bases and 3 bases, in that order; junction bases with no gene match: 14. CDR1 and CDR2 (germline): MDHEN, SYDVKM. CDR3 in amino acids: CASSTATSGLAVYNEQFF. The CDR3 DNA is TGTGCCAGCAGCACCGCCACTAGCGGACTAGCGGTCTACAATGAGCAGTTCTTC.

Note on this clone: At one end the junction does not follow the germline gene, possibly because of a read error. The V and J genes are TRBV6-2 or TRBV6-3 and TRBJ2-7, with TRBD2 identical over 7 bases. Germline-derived CDR1 and CDR2 are MNHEY and SVGEGT. CDR3 length: 15 amino acids. The CDR3, as DNA: TGTGCCAGCATTTACAAGTGGCTAGCGGACTACGAGCAGTACTTC. It yields the protein CASIYKWLADYEQYF.

The chain uses TRBV28 and TRBJ1-4; TRBD1 aligns across 9 bases. Looked up from germline, CDR1 is MDHEN and CDR2 is SYDVKM. This CDR3 has 14 amino acids. Trimming cost V 6 bases and J 7 bases; bases outside gene matches: 6. The CDR3 reads CASRGTGKREKLFF. The CDR3 DNA is TGTGCCAGCAGGGGGACAGGGAAGCGTGAAAAACTGTTTTTT.

V usage is TRBV7-3 and J usage is TRBJ2-1, with TRBD1 as a possible D gene (6 bases). The V gene lost 1 base and the J gene lost 8 bases, with 15 bases spanning the gap. Germline assignment: CDR1 SGHTA and CDR2 FQGTGA. The CDR3 spans 15 residues. CDR3 bases: TGTGCCAGCAGCTTAAGAGGGGGTTTTGCCGATGAGCAGTTCTTC. Protein product: CASSLRGGFADEQFF.

J is TRBJ2-3 and V is TRBV7-6; 13 positions match TRBD2. The V gene's germline CDR1 is SGHVS and CDR2 FNYEAQ. The J segment lost 5 bases and the V segment lost 5 bases, leaving 4 bases of the junction unmatched. The CDR3 has 15 residues. The CDR3 reads CASSATSGGVDTQYF. The CDR3 DNA follows: TGTGCCAGCAGCGCCACTAGCGGGGGGGTAGATACGCAGTATTTT.

The rearrangement joins TRBV2 to TRBJ2-1; D gene ambiguous. Trimming shortened V by 5 bases and J by 8 bases, and 7 bases separated the two germline ends. The CDR3 runs 11 residues. In germline, CDR1 is SNHLY, CDR2 FYNNEI. DNA of the CDR3: TGTGCCAGCAGTCGAACGGATGAGCAGTTCTTC. It specifies CASSRTDEQFF.

This rearrangement joins TRBV5-1 to TRBJ1-5; TRBD1 aligns across 8 bases. The CDR3 length is 15 residues. Trimming at V came to 2 bases and at J to 0 bases, leaving 1 base not matched to a gene. The V gene's germline CDR1 is SGHRS and CDR2 YFSETQ. CDR3 sequence reads: CASSFTGGSNQPQHF. DNA for the CDR3: TGCGCCAGCAGCTTTACAGGGGGTAGCAATCAGCCCCAGCATTTT.